This T cell receptor (beta chain) was observed in a study of T cell changes during pregnancy in multiple sclerosis. Some clones are missing from TCRdb's copy, which holds only in-frame ones; the method was immunoSEQ multiplex PCR. In the table there are 40,000 to 45,000 clones, about 94% of which are singletons. Trimming removed 2 bases from V and 4 bases from J, with 16 bases in between. Germline lookup yields CDR1 SGDLS and CDR2 YYNGEE. There are 17 residues in the CDR3. This TCR was recovered from a female donor with multiple sclerosis, enrolled in a pregnancy study. The material was peripheral blood, obtained in the third trimester of pregnancy. J is TRBJ2-6 and V is TRBV9; D possibly corresponds to TRBD1 (6 bases). The CDR3 sequence: CASSVSDRPVGANVLTF. In DNA, the CDR3 is TGTGCCAGCAGCGTCTCGGACAGACCGGTCGGGGCCAACGTCCTGACTTTC.